The source of this T cell receptor (beta chain) is a study of blood T cells in healthy people across ages. The study, taken as a whole, reports: Across the age range, TCR beta diversity per million T cells fell in a roughly linear way.

This CDR3 has 13 amino acids. V was clipped by 1 base and J by 5 bases, with 9 bases between them. Per the germline V gene, CDR1 is LGHDT and CDR2 is YNNKEL (reference sequence). This clonotype was seen more than once but under ten times. The antigen is unknown. The second PCR ran roughly 7 to 12 cycles with a sample-barcoded 5' primer and J-beta primers. TCRdb reprocessed the 5' RACE reads with MiXCR, giving one entry per CDR3 protein. The sample yields almost 1 million distinct CDR3 sequences, roughly 51% seen once. The rearrangement joins TRBV3-1 to TRBJ2-7; D uncertain. The clonotype was recovered from a woman aged 55-75 years in good health. The specimen sequenced was blood. For the CDR3, the DNA is TGTGCCAGCAGCCAAGTGGCACTTGACGAGCAGTACTTC. Translation: CASSQVALDEQYF.